The 17 T cell receptor beta chains below all came from one sample that was sequenced in a study of blood T cells in healthy people across ages. Alongside a J-beta primer mix, a sample-barcoded 5' primer served in a second PCR lasting about 7 to 11 cycles. TCRdb re-derived calls from the 5' RACE reads in MiXCR, one entry per CDR3 protein. The sample lists 700,000 to 900,000 distinct CDR3 sequences, roughly 50% occurring once. Source material: blood. The receptors stem from an older man in good health.

The chain is built from TRBV4-1 and TRBJ1-1; D gene ambiguous. CDR3 size: 15 residues. Germline V gene lookup returns CDR1 MGHRA and CDR2 YSYEKL. The V gene lost 0 bases and the J gene lost 1 base, with 9 bases spanning the gap. The CDR3 here is CASSQERLGNTEAFF. CDR3 DNA sequence: TGCGCCAGCAGCCAAGAAAGGTTGGGGAACACTGAAGCTTTCTTT.

This clonotype was found a few times. The rearrangement links TRBV5-1 to TRBJ2-1; D is perhaps TRBD1 (5 bases). Germline CDR1 reads SGHRS; CDR2 reads YFSETQ. V was pared by 4 bases and J by 4 bases, with 15 bases between. The length of the CDR3 is 15 residues. DNA of the CDR3: TGCGCCAGCAGCCCCGGACAAAGCGTATACAATGAGCAGTTCTTC. The encoded protein is CASSPGQSVYNEQFF.

The table lists this clonotype with a few counts. The chain has TRBV29-1 and TRBJ2-3; TRBD2 matches 8 bases. Germline V CDR1 and CDR2: SQVTM, ANQGSEA. The CDR3 runs 14 residues. The J segment lost 1 base and the V segment lost 1 base, leaving 1 base of the junction unmatched. DNA for the CDR3: TGCAGCGTTGAAGTCGGGGGGGGCACAGATACGCAGTATTTT. Encoded protein: CSVEVGGGTDTQYF.

This clonotype was counted a single time. This sequence joins TRBV5-1 and TRBJ2-1; 10 bases are shared with TRBD1. Germline trimming cut 1 base from V and 6 bases from J; bases unmatched to any gene: 7. Germline CDR1 is SGHRS and CDR2 is YFSETQ. The CDR3 is 16 amino acids. The CDR3: CASSLLPGTGANEQFF. CDR3 nucleotides: TGCGCCAGCAGCTTGTTGCCGGGGACAGGGGCCAATGAGCAGTTCTTC.

This chain connects TRBV24-1 to TRBJ2-7; 7 nucleotides line up with TRBD1. The CDR3 has 12 amino acids. Germline V gives CDR1 KGHDR, CDR2 SFDVKD. Losses at the gene ends were 6 bases for V and 5 bases for J; bases not matched to a gene: 3. CDR3 sequence (DNA): TGTGCCACCAGTAGGGACAGCCACGAGCAGTACTTC. Translated: CATSRDSHEQYF.

V gene TRBV12-3 or TRBV12-4 combines with J gene TRBJ1-2; a possible D gene is TRBD1 (6 bases). The CDR3 runs 14 residues. Trimming removed 6 bases at V and 4 bases at J, with 15 bases between. As DNA, the CDR3 is TGTGCCAGCAGAGGGCAGGGGCAGGGCTATGGCTACACCTTC. Residues: CASRGQGQGYGYTF.

Turning to this clonotype: One end of the junction fails to match germline, which may point to a read error. This chain connects TRBV9 to TRBJ1-2; the D gene is possibly TRBD1 (5 bases). CDR1 is SGDLS and CDR2 is YYNGEE in the germline V gene. The CDR3 is made up of 15 amino acids. The CDR3 nucleotides read TGTGCCAGCAGCGTAGATGGGGACGGATACTATGGCTGCACCTTC. Residues: CASSVDGDGYYGCTF.

A single count supports this clonotype. The gene calls are TRBV21-1 and TRBJ1-2; no DNA check was done on the table's D call, TRBD1. TRBV21-1 is a known pseudogene. The CDR3 runs to 15 residues. CDR3 in amino acids: CASSKRERAEGGYTF. CDR3 bases: TGTGCCAGCAGCAAAAGGGAACGGGCAGAGGGGGGCTACACCTTC.

The rearrangement joins TRBV24-1 to TRBJ2-1, with D tentatively TRBD1 (6 bases). V was pared by 3 bases and J by 8 bases, with 13 bases between. Looked up from germline, CDR1 is KGHDR and CDR2 is SFDVKD. The CDR3 spans 14 residues. The CDR3, as DNA: TGTGCCACCAGTGATCCCGCAGGGGTGGATGAGCAGTTCTTC. Translated, it gives CATSDPAGVDEQFF.

The rearrangement joins TRBV5-1 to TRBJ2-3; 13 bases agree with TRBD2. Germline lookup yields CDR1 SGHRS and CDR2 YFSETQ. V shed 4 bases, J shed 0 bases, and the junction held 5 bases outside the gene matches. There are 17 residues in the CDR3. The CDR3 loop reads CASSRLAGGSSTDTQYF. The CDR3 DNA reads TGCGCCAGCAGCCGACTAGCGGGAGGTTCTAGCACAGATACGCAGTATTTT.

This clonotype was observed a handful of times. This chain uses TRBV5-1 with TRBJ2-3; D unresolved. Germline V gives CDR1 SGHRS, CDR2 YFSETQ. V was cut by 3 bases and J by 2 bases, with 4 bases left in between. The CDR3 has 12 amino acids. DNA for the CDR3: TGCGCCAGCAGCTGGACCACAGATACGCAGTATTTT. Translating it yields CASSWTTDTQYF. Together with reference TRBV5-1 and TRBJ2-3, the CDR3 gives the full variable domain: KAGVTQTPRYLIKTRGQQVTLSCSPISGHRSVSWYQQTPGQGLQFLFEYFSETQRNKGNFPGRFSGRQFSNSRSEMNVSTLELGDSALYLCASSWTTDTQYFGPGTRLTVL.

The table lists this clonotype with a few counts. The rearrangement links TRBV15 to TRBJ2-7; the D is unclear. Germline V gene data show CDR1 as LNHNV and CDR2 as YYDKDF (reference sequence). V lost 5 bases to trimming and J lost 6 bases, with 17 bases between them. This CDR3 region has 14 residues. Written as DNA, the CDR3 is TGTGCCACCAGCCCAACAGTCACAAGGTTCGAGCAGTACTTC. As protein: CATSPTVTRFEQYF. The full variable domain, completed using reference TRBV15 and TRBJ2-7, is DAMVIQNPRYQVTQFGKPVTLSCSQTLNHNVMYWYQQKSSQAPKLLFHYYDKDFNNEADTPDNFQSRRPNTSFCFLDIRSPGLGDTAMYLCATSPTVTRFEQYFGPGTRLTVT.

This clonotype was detected only a few times. The chain carries TRBV5-1 and TRBJ2-5; D is tentatively TRBD1 or TRBD2 (5 bases each). Between the trimmed V and J ends, which lost 4 bases and 11 bases, there was a span of 12 bases. Germline V gene lookup returns CDR1 SGHRS and CDR2 YFSETQ. This CDR3 is built from 11 residues. DNA for the CDR3: TGCGCCAGCAGCCGGGACGCTGAGCAGTACTTC. This encodes CASSRDAEQYF. Full variable domain (remainder filled in from reference TRBV5-1 and TRBJ2-5): KAGVTQTPRYLIKTRGQQVTLSCSPISGHRSVSWYQQTPGQGLQFLFEYFSETQRNKGNFPGRFSGRQFSNSRSEMNVSTLELGDSALYLCASSRDAEQYFGPGTRLLVL.

This CDR3 reads CASSQRGAGYTF. CDR3 in DNA: TGTGCCAGCAGCCAGAGGGGCGCTGGCTACACCTTC. V and J are TRBV3-1 and TRBJ1-2; tentatively, D is TRBD1 (5 bases). Germline CDR1 reads LGHDT; CDR2 reads YNNKEL (reference sequence). V was clipped by 3 bases and J by 7 bases, with 9 bases between them. The CDR3 sequence is 12 residues long.

This clonotype showed up just a few times. This chain uses TRBV7-2 with TRBJ2-7, with 8 nucleotides matching TRBD1. Trimming took 1 base from V and 0 from J; bases not matched to a gene: 2. CDR1 is SGHTA and CDR2 is FQGNSA in the germline V gene. The CDR3 consists of 15 residues. This chain's CDR3 is CASSLGQGLSYEQYF. The CDR3 region has the DNA TGTGCCAGCAGCTTAGGACAGGGGCTCTCCTACGAGCAGTACTTC.

The chain links TRBV12-3 or TRBV12-4 to TRBJ2-3, with TRBD1 identical over 8 bases. V was pared by 6 bases and J by 14 bases, with 22 bases of the junction left unmatched. The CDR3 sequence is 16 residues long. This CDR3 is CASRGTGARWYRYAYF. The CDR3 DNA sequence: TGTGCCAGCAGGGGGACAGGTGCGCGGTGGTACAGATACGCGTATTTT.

The chain uses TRBV3-1 and TRBJ2-3; D is possibly TRBD1 or TRBD2 (5 bases each). The CDR3 extends over 14 amino acids. Trimming stripped 3 bases from V and 1 base from J, with 8 bases between. The germline CDR1 and CDR2 sequences are LGHDT and YNNKEL (reference sequence). The CDR3 DNA is TGTGCCAGCAGCCAGGGGGTTGGCACAGATACGCAGTATTTT. Residues: CASSQGVGTDTQYF.